The 7 T cell receptor beta chains reported below all come from one sample, sequenced in a study of blood T cell repertoires in COVID-19. Generated by immunoSEQ multiplex PCR, the TCRdb table keeps only in-frame clones and is missing some. The profile covers hundreds of thousands of clones, with 88% appearing a single time and about 0.99% taken by the ten largest. The source material was peripheral blood. Every receptor here comes from a woman aged 40 to 55 who had recovered from COVID-19.

The chain uses TRBV30 and TRBJ1-5, with 12 nucleotides matching TRBD1. V shed 4 bases, J shed 1 base, and the junction held 5 bases outside the gene matches. Germline CDR1 GTSNPN, CDR2 SVGIG (reference sequence). This CDR3 has 16 amino acids. In DNA, the CDR3 is TGTGCCTGGAAGGGACAGGGGGCGATAAGCAATCAGCCCCAGCATTTT. This codes for CAWKGQGAISNQPQHF.

The V and J genes are TRBV7-2 and TRBJ1-2, with 12 bases matching TRBD1. Germline V lookup: CDR1 SGHTA, CDR2 FQGNSA. V gave up 5 bases and J gave up 1 base; unmatched junction bases: 11. The CDR3 contains 18 residues. The CDR3 DNA is TGTGCCAGCAGCCCTAGGGGGGACAGGGGGCTACTTAACTATGGCTACACCTTC. Its translation: CASSPRGDRGLLNYGYTF. Full variable domain (outside the CDR3, taken from reference TRBV7-2 and TRBJ1-2): GAGVSQSPSNKVTEKGKDVELRCDPISGHTALYWYRQSLGQGLEFLIYFQGNSAPDKSGLPSDRFSAERTGGSVSTLTIQRTQQEDSAVYLCASSPRGDRGLLNYGYTFGSGTRLTVV.

The chain uses TRBV18 and TRBJ2-2; D call uncertain. CDR1 and CDR2 (germline): KGHSH, LQKENI. The CDR3 length is 17 residues. The germline V and J ends were trimmed by 2 bases and 5 bases, with 18 bases remaining between them. CDR3 sequence reads: CASSPGGSTRGTGELFF. CDR3 nucleotide sequence: TGTGCCAGCTCACCAGGCGGTAGCACCCGTGGGACCGGGGAGCTGTTTTTT.

In its sample, this clone was seen a few times. The V gene is TRBV19, the J gene TRBJ1-2, with 8 bases fitting TRBD1. Looked up from germline, CDR1 is LNHDA and CDR2 is SQIVND (reference sequence). CDR3 length: 15 amino acids. V lost 4 bases, J lost 8 bases, and 12 bases stayed unmatched. The CDR3 sequence: CASSNTGQAAGGYTF. The CDR3 DNA reads as TGTGCCAGTAGTAATACGGGACAGGCCGCGGGGGGCTACACCTTC.

The chain couples TRBV6-5 to TRBJ2-5, with D possibly TRBD1 on 5 matching bases. The CDR3 loop spans 13 amino acids. V lost 6 bases to trimming and J lost 11 bases, with 19 bases between them. Germline V gene sequence: CDR1 MNHEY, CDR2 SVGAGI. This chain's CDR3 is CASRHQGNQVQYF. CDR3 bases: TGTGCCAGCAGACACCAGGGAAACCAAGTACAGTACTTC.

The CDR3 loop is CASSFFGAGEYEQYF. CDR3 in DNA: TGTGCCAGCAGCTTTTTCGGGGCAGGGGAATACGAGCAGTACTTC. The V call is TRBV5-4, the J call TRBJ2-7, with a tentative D call TRBD1 (6 bases). Germline lookup yields CDR1 SGHNT and CDR2 YYREEE (reference sequence). Trimming took off 2 bases at V and 4 bases at J, with 16 bases between the two ends. The CDR3 contains 15 residues.

The chain recombines TRBV19 with TRBJ2-1; TRBD2 aligns across 9 bases. The length of the CDR3 is 14 residues. The J segment lost 12 bases and the V segment lost 5 bases, leaving 11 bases of the junction unmatched. Germline V lookup: CDR1 LNHDA, CDR2 SQIVND (reference sequence). CDR3 residues: CASSGSGSFRGQFF. The CDR3 DNA sequence: TGTGCCAGTAGTGGTAGCGGGAGTTTTCGGGGGCAGTTCTTC.